The rows below give T cell receptor beta chains drawn from one sample of a study of T cell repertoires in cytomegalovirus infection. TCRdb recomputed calls from the reads with MiXCR, one row per CDR3 protein. The top ten clones hold around 2.8% of a sample with around 740,000 distinct CDR3 sequences, 35% to 45% of them seen once. Sequencing input: PBMCs. The source of these receptors is a human donor in good health (CMV status not recorded). Some clones in this sample may be carry-over from other donors' samples. Each CDR3 is given with its conserved first and last residue. A D gene is named only where the DNA matches it firmly. Not every row has a clone size; where given, it reads once, few, many or a size class.

length,V,D,J,size,DNA,CDR3
18,TRBV2,NA,TRBJ1-5,NA,TGTGCCAGCAGTGAAGCGCCCGGGGGTTGGACAAGTATTAGGCCCCAGCATTTT,CASSEAPGGWTSIRPQHF
19,TRBV19,TRBD2,TRBJ2-1,few,TGTGCCAGTAGCCGTTATCTGTTCGGGAGGGCGAACTCCTACAATGAGCAGTTCTTC,CASSRYLFGRANSYNEQFF
15,TRBV19,TRBD1,TRBJ1-5,NA,TGTGCCAGTAGTGGGAGTGACGGACAGGGGCAGCCCCAGCATTTT,CASSGSDGQGQPQHF
13,TRBV28,NA,TRBJ1-1,many,TGTGCCAGCAGTTTAGGCAGGTACACTGAAGCTTTCTTT,CASSLGRYTEAFF
13,TRBV5-1,NA,TRBJ1-1,NA,TGCGCCAGCAGCATAAACAGGGTCACTGAAGCTTTCTTT,CASSINRVTEAFF
17,TRBV28,NA,TRBJ2-7,few,TGTGCCAGCCGCAGGGGACTGGGGGGGGCGAACTCCTACGAGCAGTACTTC,CASRRGLGGANSYEQYF
16,TRBV7-2,NA,TRBJ1-4,many,TGTGCCAGCAGCCGCGACATCACGGCAACTAATGAAAAACTGTTTTTT,CASSRDITATNEKLFF
11,TRBV6-5,NA,TRBJ1-4,NA,TGTGCCCGTTACCAGGGGAAAAAACTGTTTTTT,CARYQGKKLFF
14,TRBV28,NA,TRBJ1-6,few,TGTGCCAGCACCCCGCTAGCGGGTCGTTCACCCCTCCACTTT,CASTPLAGRSPLHF
14,TRBV12-3/TRBV12-4,NA,TRBJ1-2,NA,TGTGCCAGCAGTACAAGACAGGAGAACTCTGGCTCCACCTTC,CASSTRQENSGSTF
13,TRBV7-2,NA,TRBJ2-3,many,TGTGCCAGCAGCAGCCGGGGGAGAAATACGCAGTATTTT,CASSSRGRNTQYF
13,TRBV6-4,NA,TRBJ2-2,NA,TGTGCCAGCAGAGCAAATATCGCCGGGGAGCTGTTTTTT,CASRANIAGELFF
11,TRBV2,NA,TRBJ2-7,NA,TGTGCCAGCAGTGATAAAAGGGCCGGGTACTTC,CASSDKRAGYF
16,TRBV6-5,NA,TRBJ1-2,many,TGTGCCAGCAGTTACGGGGGTCGAGTAGCTAACTATGGCTACACCTTC,CASSYGGRVANYGYTF
15,TRBV4-1,NA,TRBJ2-1,NA,TGCGCCAGCAGTCTAAAAGTCACTAGCTATAATGAGCAGTTCTTC,CASSLKVTSYNEQFF
14,TRBV12-3/TRBV12-4,TRBD2,TRBJ2-7,few,TGTGCCAGCAGTTTCTTGACTAGCGGGAACGAGCAGTACTTC,CASSFLTSGNEQYF
15,TRBV19,TRBD1,TRBJ2-7,NA,TGTGCCAGTAGTATAAAAGGGACAGGGGGACCGAAGCAGTACTTC,CASSIKGTGGPKQYF
14,TRBV7-8,NA,TRBJ2-7,few,TGTGCCAGCAGCTTAGAGCGGTATGTCTACGAGCAGTACTTC,CASSLERYVYEQYF
14,TRBV2,TRBD1,TRBJ1-2,NA,TGTGCCAGCAGTGAAAGGCAGGGGGCCGGCGGCTACACCTTC,CASSERQGAGGYTF
15,TRBV28,TRBD1,TRBJ1-5,NA,TGTGACAGCTTTCCCCTGGGGACAGGGACTCATCCCCATCATTTT,CDSFPLGTGTHPHHF
15,TRBV10-3,NA,TRBJ2-1,NA,TGTGCCATCAGTGTAAGCAGGGGTGACTACAATGAGCAGTTCTTC,CAISVSRGDYNEQFF
15,TRBV7-2,NA,TRBJ1-3,many,TGTGCCAGCAGCTTAGAACCAGGGCCTGGAAACACCATATATTTT,CASSLEPGPGNTIYF
15,TRBV7-2,NA,TRBJ2-5,many,TGTGCCAGCAGCGCTACCTCCGGGGTAGGAGAGACCCAGTACTTC,CASSATSGVGETQYF
14,TRBV7-9,TRBD2,TRBJ2-1,NA,TGTGCCAGCAAAATGGCTAGCGGGGGGCATTTACAGTTCTTC,CASKMASGGHLQFF
15,TRBV7-9,NA,TRBJ1-2,few,TGTGCCAGCAGCTTAGGAGCGACCCCTAACTATGGCTACACCTTC,CASSLGATPNYGYTF
14,TRBV2,TRBD1,TRBJ2-7,few,TGTGCCAGCGGAAGAACGACAGGGTCCTACGAGCAGTACTTC,CASGRTTGSYEQYF
13,TRBV27,NA,TRBJ1-1,NA,TGTGCCAGCAGTTTATTGGTGAGGACTGAAGCTTTCTTT,CASSLLVRTEAFF
15,TRBV20-1,NA,TRBJ2-3,NA,TGCAGTGCTAGAGATAGGGAGGATGGCGCAGATACGCAGTATTTT,CSARDREDGADTQYF
14,TRBV11-2,NA,TRBJ1-6,NA,TGTGCCAGCGCTTCGTTCGGGGCCTCTTCACCCCTCCACTTT,CASASFGASSPLHF
14,TRBV7-2,NA,TRBJ1-1,many,TGTGCCAGCAGCTTAGTTCGGGGAACGGCTGAAGCTTTCTTT,CASSLVRGTAEAFF
15,TRBV7-2,NA,TRBJ2-1,few,TGTGCCAGCAGCTTATTGGGTGGACCCTACAATGAGCAGTTCTTC,CASSLLGGPYNEQFF
16,TRBV19,TRBD2,TRBJ2-1,NA,TGTGCCAGTAGACTAGCCGGGACTAGCCGAGACAATGAGCAGTTCTTC,CASRLAGTSRDNEQFF
13,TRBV19,NA,TRBJ1-1,many,TGTGCCAGTAGTACGTACCGGGACATTGAAGCTTTCTTT,CASSTYRDIEAFF
15,TRBV7-9,TRBD1,TRBJ2-7,NA,TGTGCCAGCAGCTGGAACCGGGACAGCACCTACGAGCAGTACTTC,CASSWNRDSTYEQYF
14,TRBV7-2,NA,TRBJ1-5,few,TGTGCCAGCAGGCCGAGGGGGTTTAATCAGCCCCAGCATTTT,CASRPRGFNQPQHF
15,TRBV7-2,TRBD1,TRBJ1-5,few,TGTGCCAGCAGCTCCCGACAGGGAAGCAATCAGCCCCAGCATTTT,CASSSRQGSNQPQHF
14,TRBV10-2,TRBD1,TRBJ1-5,NA,TGCGCCAGCAGTGACCCAGACAGGGCTCAGCCCCAGCATTTT,CASSDPDRAQPQHF
16,TRBV20-1,TRBD1,TRBJ1-6,few,TGCAGTGCTCCCCGGACAGGGGGCCCGAGTAGATCACCCCTCCACTTT,CSAPRTGGPSRSPLHF
14,TRBV7-8,TRBD1,TRBJ1-2,many,TGTGCCAGCAGCCCGGAGACAGGGAACTATGGCTACACCTTC,CASSPETGNYGYTF
14,TRBV28,NA,TRBJ1-6,many,TGTGCCAGCAGTTTAACGAGGGTACGGTCACCCCTCCACTTT,CASSLTRVRSPLHF
11,TRBV7-2,NA,TRBJ2-3,NA,TGTGCCAGCAGTCTCTGGGATACGCAGTATTTT,CASSLWDTQYF
16,TRBV7-9,NA,TRBJ2-1,NA,TGTGCCAGCAGCTCCCTTGGGGGGATCTCCTACAATGAGCAGTTCTTC,CASSSLGGISYNEQFF
14,TRBV11-2,TRBD1,TRBJ1-1,NA,TGTGCCAGCAGCTTATTGACAGGGGCGGCCGGAGCTTTCTTT,CASSLLTGAAGAFF
13,TRBV19,NA,TRBJ1-5,few,TGTGCCAGTAGGAGCGATAGGGATCAGCCCCAGCATTTT,CASRSDRDQPQHF
14,TRBV2,NA,TRBJ1-2,NA,TGTGCCTCAACCCCGGAACTGGGGTATAGGGGCTACACCTTC,CASTPELGYRGYTF
15,TRBV19,NA,TRBJ2-2,few,TGTGCCAGTAGCCCACAGGGAAAGGGTACCGGGGAGCTGTTTTTT,CASSPQGKGTGELFF
13,TRBV7-9,NA,TRBJ2-1,few,TGTGCCAGCAGCTTAGACAGCTCCCATGAGCAGTTCTTC,CASSLDSSHEQFF
14,TRBV19,NA,TRBJ2-1,few,TGTGCCAGTACTCCCCGGGCGTCATACAATGAGCAGTTCTTC,CASTPRASYNEQFF
12,TRBV28,NA,TRBJ1-5,once,TGTGCCAGCAGTTTGGGGTATCAGCCCCAGCAATTT,CASSLGYQPQQF
15,TRBV6-1,NA,TRBJ2-1,NA,TGTGCCAGCACTTACGGGGGTGGTAGCTACAATGAGCAGTTCTTC,CASTYGGGSYNEQFF
17,TRBV28,TRBD2,TRBJ2-1,few,TGTGCCAGCAGGTCGACTAGCGGGAGATCAATCTACAATGAGCAGTTCTTC,CASRSTSGRSIYNEQFF
16,TRBV7-2,NA,TRBJ1-2,NA,TGTGCCAGCAGCTTAAATACAGGGAAACCTTGGTATGGCTACACCTTC,CASSLNTGKPWYGYTF